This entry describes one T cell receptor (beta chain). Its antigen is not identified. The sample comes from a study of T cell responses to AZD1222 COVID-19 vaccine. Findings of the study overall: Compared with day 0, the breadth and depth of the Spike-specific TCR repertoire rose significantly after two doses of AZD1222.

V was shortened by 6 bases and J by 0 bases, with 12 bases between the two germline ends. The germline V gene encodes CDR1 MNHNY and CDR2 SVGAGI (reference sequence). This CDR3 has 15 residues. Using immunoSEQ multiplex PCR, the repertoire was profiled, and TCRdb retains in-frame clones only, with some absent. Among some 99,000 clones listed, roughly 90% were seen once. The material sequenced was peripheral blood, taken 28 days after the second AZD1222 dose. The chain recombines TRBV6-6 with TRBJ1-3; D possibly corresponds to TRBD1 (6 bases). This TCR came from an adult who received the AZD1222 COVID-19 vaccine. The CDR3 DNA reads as TGTGCCAGCAGGCGGGGGGCTAGCTCTGGAAACACCATATATTTT. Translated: CASRRGASSGNTIYF.